A single sample is the source of the 8 T cell receptor beta chains below, sequenced in a study of T cell responses to AZD1222 COVID-19 vaccine. Measured with immunoSEQ multiplex PCR; TCRdb has only the in-frame clones, and not every one. The table includes some 150,000 clones, around nine tenths detected once. The sequences come from peripheral blood, collected on day 0 of MenACWY control vaccination. The receptors here all came from an adult in good health.

The chain is built from TRBV6-5 and TRBJ1-1; D is undetermined. Trimming cost V 0 bases and J 3 bases, with 11 bases left between them. Germline V gene sequence: CDR1 MNHEY, CDR2 SVGAGI. This CDR3 contains 15 residues. CDR3 coding DNA: TGTGCCAGCAGTTACTCCCCCCGGGGAGACACTGAAGCTTTCTTT. Protein sequence: CASSYSPRGDTEAFF.

V is TRBV3-1 (or the pseudogene TRBV3-2) and J is TRBJ2-1; 7 positions agree with TRBD1. The ends lost 1 base at V and 7 bases at J; junction bases unmatched: 7. Germline values: CDR1 LGHDT, CDR2 YNNKEL (reference sequence). The CDR3 has 15 residues. The CDR3 sequence is CASSQAYRGRNEQFF. Here the CDR3 DNA reads TGTGCCAGCAGCCAAGCATACAGGGGAAGGAATGAGCAGTTCTTC.

This chain joins TRBV7-6 and TRBJ2-7, with 7 positions matching TRBD1. This CDR3 has 14 amino acids. The V and J ends lost 1 base and 5 bases, in that order; junction bases with no gene match: 5. In germline, CDR1 is SGHVS, CDR2 FNYEAQ. CDR3 sequence reads: CASSLGQGPHEQYF. The DNA for the CDR3 is TGTGCCAGCAGCTTAGGACAGGGACCCCACGAGCAGTACTTC.

V usage is TRBV19 and J usage is TRBJ2-7, with unresolved D. Trimming shortened V by 2 bases and J by 0 bases, and 8 bases separated the two germline ends. Looked up from germline, CDR1 is LNHDA and CDR2 is SQIVND (reference sequence). CDR3 length: 14 residues. This CDR3 is CASSIKGTSYEQYF. The DNA of the CDR3 is TGTGCCAGTAGTATAAAGGGCACCTCCTACGAGCAGTACTTC.

The rearrangement links TRBV27 to TRBJ1-2; 8 nucleotides agree with TRBD1. V lost 5 bases to trimming and J lost 0 bases; unmatched junction nucleotides: 11. Germline CDR1 and CDR2: MNHEY and SMNVEV (reference sequence). This CDR3 has 17 residues. CDR3 in DNA: TGTGCCAGCAGTCACACCGGGACAGGCCTCACTAACTATGGCTACACCTTC. As protein: CASSHTGTGLTNYGYTF.

For the CDR3, the DNA is TGCGCCAGCAGCCCTGGAGACAGGCCCGACTATGGCTACACCTTC. Translating it yields CASSPGDRPDYGYTF. The chain is built from TRBV4-1 and TRBJ1-2; D might be TRBD1 (6 bases). The CDR3 runs to 15 residues. The germline V gene has CDR1 MGHRA and CDR2 YSYEKL. With 4 bases removed from V and 3 bases from J, the gap between germline ends came to 15 bases.

The chain links TRBV12-3 or TRBV12-4 to TRBJ2-7; D uncertain. This CDR3 spans 12 amino acids. Trimming shortened V by 6 bases and J by 4 bases, and 10 bases separated the two germline ends. The CDR3 here is CASSPGAYEQYF. The CDR3 nucleotides read TGTGCCAGCAGCCCTGGTGCGTACGAGCAGTACTTC.

The gene calls are TRBV28 and TRBJ1-3, with a possible D match to TRBD1 (6 bases). The CDR3 has 16 residues. CDR1 MDHEN and CDR2 SYDVKM come from the germline V gene. The V and J ends lost 3 bases and 1 base respectively, with 13 bases between them. CDR3 coding DNA: TGTGCCAGCAGTTTGGGGGGGGCTTGGTCTGGAAACACCATATATTTT. It specifies CASSLGGAWSGNTIYF.